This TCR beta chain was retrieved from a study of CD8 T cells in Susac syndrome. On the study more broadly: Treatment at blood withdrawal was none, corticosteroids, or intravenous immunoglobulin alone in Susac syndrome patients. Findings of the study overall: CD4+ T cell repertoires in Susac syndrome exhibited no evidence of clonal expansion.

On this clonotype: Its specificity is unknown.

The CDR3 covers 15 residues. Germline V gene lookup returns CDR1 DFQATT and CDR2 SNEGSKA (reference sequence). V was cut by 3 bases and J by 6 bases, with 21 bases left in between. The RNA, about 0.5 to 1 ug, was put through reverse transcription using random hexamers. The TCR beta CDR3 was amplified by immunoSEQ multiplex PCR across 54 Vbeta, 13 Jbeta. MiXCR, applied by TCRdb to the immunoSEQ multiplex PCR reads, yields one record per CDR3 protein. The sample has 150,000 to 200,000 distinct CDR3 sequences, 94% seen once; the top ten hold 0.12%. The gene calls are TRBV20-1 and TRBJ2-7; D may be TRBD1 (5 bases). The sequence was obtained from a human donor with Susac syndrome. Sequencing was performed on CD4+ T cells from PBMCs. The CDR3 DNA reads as TGCAGTGCTAGCGGAGAAGGGGCCGACTTTGTCGAGCAGTACTTC. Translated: CSASGEGADFVEQYF.